Following are 7 T cell receptor beta chains from one sample sequenced in a study of shared clonotypes between healthy human individuals. Produced via immunoSEQ multiplex PCR; TCRdb's table is partial and in-frame only. Among about 2.4 million clones listed, over 85% were seen once. Sample: naive CD4+ T cells from PBMCs. Subset specified: CD45RA+ positively selected. Receptors originate from a man between 18 and 29 years old in good health. Some clones in this sample may be carry-over from other donors' samples.

The chain couples TRBV5-5 to TRBJ2-1, with no clear D. Germline V CDR1 and CDR2: SGHKS, YYEKEE (reference sequence). CDR3 size: 16 residues. Trimming shortened V by 4 bases and J by 11 bases, and 25 bases separated the two germline ends. The CDR3 loop reads CASSTWGGLVSNKQFF. CDR3 nucleotide sequence: TGTGCCAGCAGCACCTGGGGTGGGCTAGTATCGAACAAGCAGTTCTTC.

The rearrangement joins TRBV5-6 to TRBJ2-7, with TRBD1 matching over 9 bases. Germline assignment: CDR1 SGHDT and CDR2 YYEEEE. The CDR3 runs 13 residues. J gave up 6 bases and V 3 bases, and 4 bases lay outside the gene matches. Written as DNA, the CDR3 is TGTGCCAGCAGCTCGGACAGGGGAAGCGAGCAGTACTTC. Translated: CASSSDRGSEQYF.

The rearrangement uses TRBV5-6 and TRBJ1-1; 8 bases are a match to TRBD1. The J segment lost 1 base and the V segment lost 3 bases, leaving 5 bases of the junction unmatched. CDR3 size: 15 residues. The germline V gene has CDR1 SGHDT and CDR2 YYEEEE. CDR3 amino acids: CASSSPGTGNTEAFF. The CDR3 nucleotides read TGTGCCAGCAGCTCACCCGGGACAGGGAACACTGAAGCTTTCTTT. Supplemented by reference TRBV5-6 and TRBJ1-1, the full variable domain reads DAGVTQSPTHLIKTRGQQVTLRCSPKSGHDTVSWYQQALGQGPQFIFQYYEEEERQRGNFPDRFSGHQFPNYSSELNVNALLLGDSALYLCASSSPGTGNTEAFFGQGTRLTVV.

The V gene is TRBV7-3, the J gene TRBJ2-3, with 8 nucleotides matching TRBD2. The CDR3 length is 16 residues. Germline V gene sequence: CDR1 SGHTA, CDR2 FQGTGA. J was trimmed by 1 base and V by 1 base; bases with no gene match: 4. Here the CDR3 DNA reads TGTGCCAGCAGCTTAAGACTAGCGTCGGGCACAGATACGCAGTATTTT. Protein: CASSLRLASGTDTQYF.

V and J are TRBV11-3 and TRBJ2-7; tentative D call: TRBD2 (7 bases). The CDR3 is 17 residues long. V lost 1 base and J lost 5, with 21 bases in between. Germline CDR1 reads SGHNT; CDR2 reads YENEEA. CDR3 sequence: CASSLGPEGGGTHEQYF. CDR3 in DNA: TGTGCCAGCAGCTTAGGACCGGAGGGAGGGGGAACCCACGAGCAGTACTTC.

V and J are TRBV28 and TRBJ1-1; unclear D gene. Per the germline V gene, CDR1 is MDHEN and CDR2 is SYDVKM. Trimming took 7 bases from V and 3 from J, leaving 6 bases between them. This CDR3 contains 11 residues. The CDR3 sequence: CASIIHTEAFF. The CDR3 nucleotides read TGTGCCAGCATTATCCACACTGAAGCTTTCTTT.

This clone came up once. The genes are TRBV27 and TRBJ2-7; D gene uncertain. Germline V gene lookup returns CDR1 MNHEY and CDR2 SMNVEV (reference sequence). The CDR3 is 14 amino acids. V dropped 4 bases and J dropped 2 bases, with 12 bases sitting between them. The CDR3 loop is CASSYPGATYEQYF. The CDR3 region has the DNA TGTGCCAGCAGTTATCCGGGCGCCACCTACGAGCAGTACTTC.